A selection of T cell receptor beta chains follows, all from one sample in a study of T cell responses to AZD1222 COVID-19 vaccine. Some clones are missing from TCRdb's copy, which holds only in-frame ones; the method was immunoSEQ multiplex PCR. The table records some 98,000 clones, about 88% of them present only once. The starting material was peripheral blood, obtained on day 0 of AZD1222 vaccination. The receptors stem from an adult in good health. CDR3s leave out the opening cysteine and the closing phenylalanine or tryptophan. A D gene is named only where the DNA matches it firmly.

CDR3aa: ASSGGTASSYEQY
v_gene: TRBV5-8
d_gene: NA

CDR3aa: ASSVGSWARGDDEQY
v_gene: TRBV9
d_gene: NA

CDR3aa: ASGLFPRGLGNTIY
v_gene: TRBV12-5
d_gene: TRBD1

CDR3aa: ASSVAVGQGVHEQY
v_gene: TRBV9
d_gene: TRBD1

CDR3aa: ASSFFGPGANVLT
v_gene: TRBV5-1
d_gene: NA

CDR3aa: SVVGTDSSTDTQY
v_gene: TRBV29-1
d_gene: NA

CDR3aa: ASSHGGSGANVLT
v_gene: TRBV23-1
d_gene: NA

CDR3aa: ASSPSGGSDTQY
v_gene: TRBV5-1
d_gene: TRBD2

CDR3aa: ASRVPSHRGEGEQY
v_gene: TRBV25-1
d_gene: TRBD1

CDR3aa: ASSPVRANYGYT
v_gene: TRBV7-2
d_gene: NA

CDR3aa: ASGATGEAF
v_gene: TRBV19
d_gene: NA

CDR3aa: ASSSPLRNLGSTEAF
v_gene: TRBV7-8
d_gene: NA

CDR3aa: ASSATDRPYEQY
v_gene: TRBV9
d_gene: TRBD1

CDR3aa: ASSRSAGESEQF
v_gene: TRBV5-1
d_gene: TRBD2

CDR3aa: ASRDFRTGGLGGYT
v_gene: TRBV2
d_gene: TRBD1

CDR3aa: ASSEASVNNQPQH
v_gene: TRBV6-1
d_gene: NA

CDR3aa: ASSAPGGGGSGANVLT
v_gene: TRBV19
d_gene: NA

CDR3aa: ASSLDGTSGVPYEQY
v_gene: TRBV5-1
d_gene: TRBD2

CDR3aa: ASSLAGQGRNTEAF
v_gene: TRBV5-1
d_gene: NA

CDR3aa: AWSEGPIGNQPQH
v_gene: TRBV30
d_gene: NA

CDR3aa: ASSPTSGGYNEQF
v_gene: TRBV28
d_gene: TRBD2

CDR3aa: ASSPPTGALVEQY
v_gene: TRBV28
d_gene: TRBD1

CDR3aa: ASSVVGVPGNTIY
v_gene: TRBV9
d_gene: NA

CDR3aa: ASTTGASGQETQY
v_gene: TRBV6-6
d_gene: TRBD2

CDR3aa: ASSPGQTNSPLH
v_gene: TRBV18
d_gene: NA

CDR3aa: ATSSGKSYT
v_gene: TRBV15
d_gene: NA

CDR3aa: ASALRVGVHYNSPLH
v_gene: TRBV5-6
d_gene: NA

CDR3aa: ASSLTGVWDYGYT
v_gene: TRBV7-2
d_gene: TRBD1

CDR3aa: AWGWGNTEAF
v_gene: TRBV30
d_gene: NA